This T cell receptor beta chain was sequenced in a study of cytomegalovirus exposure and HLA in healthy donors. Study information: HLA-typed donors were the source of around 87 million unique TCRs, which an early data release held. General observations from the study: Being productive about 87% or about 30% of the time was typical of most TCR beta V segments in an earlier analysis. A later analysis associated about 18,000 TCR beta sequences with HLA alleles at a 0.05 false discovery rate.

Note on this clone: What it recognizes is unknown.

PCR was performed using 60 Vbeta and 13 Jbeta primers. Some clones are missing from TCRdb's copy, which holds only in-frame ones; the method was immunoSEQ multiplex PCR. This sample has some 150,000 clones, with more than 65% found just once. CDR3 length equals 14 residues. The V end lost 3 bases, the J end lost 5 bases, and 14 bases lay between the germline ends. CDR1 is SGDLS and CDR2 is YYNGEE in the germline V gene. The clonotype comes from a woman aged 25 to 39 in good health and CMV-seronegative. Sequencing used PBMCs. V is TRBV9 and J is TRBJ1-2; the D gene is possibly TRBD1 (6 bases). The CDR3 spells CASSATDSLYGYTF. The CDR3 DNA follows: TGTGCCAGCAGCGCGACGGACAGCCTGTATGGCTACACCTTC.